The T cell receptor (beta chain) under discussion was sequenced for a study of T-cell reconstitution after alpha-beta-depleted transplantation in children. General observations from the study: Some patients' high day-60 TCRbeta diversity was attributed to recipient cells surviving conditioning.

Molecular barcoding with unique molecular identifiers was used for the TCRbeta library. TCRdb reprocessed the PCR reads via MiXCR and lists one record per CDR3 protein. The data show 610,000 or so distinct CDR3 sequences, roughly 27% seen once. This clonotype was recorded a few times. Antigen unknown. The sequencing here drew on PBMCs, taken before TCRalphabeta/CD19-depleted stem cell transplant. The sequence came from a boy younger than two with Wiskott-Aldrich syndrome, due to receive a stem cell transplant.

CDR3 region: CASSLGLDAGELFF. The CDR3, as DNA: TGCGCCAGCAGCTTGGGACTAGATGCCGGGGAGCTGTTTTTT. This chain connects TRBV5-1 to TRBJ2-2; maybe TRBD2 (6 bases). Germline V gene data show CDR1 as SGHRS and CDR2 as YFSETQ. Trimming took off 0 bases at V and 6 bases at J, with 9 bases between the two ends. This CDR3 has 14 amino acids. Using reference TRBV5-1 and TRBJ2-2 for the parts outside the CDR3, the full variable domain is KAGVTQTPRYLIKTRGQQVTLSCSPISGHRSVSWYQQTPGQGLQFLFEYFSETQRNKGNFPGRFSGRQFSNSRSEMNVSTLELGDSALYLCASSLGLDAGELFFGEGSRLTVL.